The 14 T cell receptor beta chains below were found in one sample sequenced in a study of radiation and T cells in renal cell carcinoma (TCRdb year 2020). Library prep was done by the immunoSEQ multiplex PCR assay. TCRdb mirrors the immuneACCESS table, restricted to in-frame sequences. Some clones are absent from its copies; in checked studies, under half trace to an unresolved V gene, and the reason for the others is unknown. Across this sample there are about 160,000 clones, with about 85% seen only once. The ten largest clones add up to roughly 4% of the sample. This sample's time point label indicates: baseline pretreatment blood. What the treatment or condition label conveys for this sample: 15 Gy SBRT to primary tumor, nephrectomy 4 weeks later. Sequenced here: blood, sampled from a patient whose treatment included radiotherapy and nephrectomy. Receptors originate from a woman between 70 and 85 years old with renal cell carcinoma.

J is TRBJ2-3 and V is TRBV2; D may correspond to TRBD1 or TRBD2 (6 bases each). The CDR3 runs to 14 residues. Trimming cost V 7 bases and J 5 bases, with 16 bases left between them. Germline V gene sequence: CDR1 SNHLY, CDR2 FYNNEI. CDR3 nucleotides: TGTGCCAGCAACCGGCGAGGAGGGGGAGATACGCAGTATTTT. Protein product: CASNRRGGGDTQYF.

This rearrangement joins TRBV7-2 to TRBJ1-4, with 9 bases lining up with TRBD1. V dropped 7 bases and J dropped 8; count of bases not matched to a gene: 8. The CDR3 runs 14 residues. Per the germline V gene, CDR1 is SGHTA and CDR2 is FQGNSA. DNA for the CDR3: TGTGCCAGCACCAGGGACAGGGTAGTCGAAAAACTGTTTTTT. Its protein product is CASTRDRVVEKLFF.

This chain links TRBV5-1 with TRBJ1-5, with a possible D match to TRBD1 (6 bases). V was shortened by 4 bases and J by 0 bases, with 8 bases between the two germline ends. CDR3 length: 14 residues. The germline gives CDR1 SGHRS, CDR2 YFSETQ. CDR3 DNA: TGCGCCAGCAGCCCACAGGGTAGCAATCAGCCCCAGCATTTT. It specifies CASSPQGSNQPQHF.

This rearrangement joins TRBV9 to TRBJ2-3; 11 bases match TRBD1. V shed 3 bases and J 5 bases; nucleotides not matched to a gene: 5. CDR3 length: 15 residues. The V gene's germline CDR1 is SGDLS and CDR2 YYNGEE. CDR3 DNA sequence: TGTGCCAGCAGCGACGGACAGGGGGCGGGAGATACGCAGTATTTT. Protein sequence: CASSDGQGAGDTQYF.

J is TRBJ1-4 and V is TRBV5-5, with TRBD1 identical over 11 bases. The CDR3 spans 14 residues. Germline CDR1 and CDR2: SGHKS and YYEKEE (reference sequence). The J segment lost 7 bases and the V segment lost 4 bases, leaving 3 bases of the junction unmatched. CDR3 nucleotide sequence: TGTGCCAGCAGCGGGACAGGGGGGATTGAAAAACTGTTTTTT. It yields the protein CASSGTGGIEKLFF.

The chain carries TRBV10-2 and TRBJ2-2; the D is unclear. The CDR3 is 12 amino acids. V lost 1 base to trimming and J lost 3 bases, with 0 bases between them. Germline V gene data show CDR1 as WSHSY and CDR2 as SAAADI. CDR3 in amino acids: CASSEYTGELFF. DNA for the CDR3: TGCGCCAGCAGTGAGTACACCGGGGAGCTGTTTTTT.

Concerning this clone itself: At one end, the junction sequence differs from germline, possibly due to a read error. The chain recombines TRBV4-3 with TRBJ1-2, with a possible D match to TRBD1 (5 bases). Germline lookup yields CDR1 LGHNA and CDR2 YSLEER. The CDR3 runs to 15 residues. Here the CDR3 reads CASSQVPAGTYVYTF. CDR3 DNA: TGCGCCAGCAGCCAAGTTCCGGCAGGGACCTATGTCTACACCTTC.

The chain is built from TRBV5-1 and TRBJ2-7; D gene uncertain. The CDR3 spans 16 residues. The V and J ends lost 3 bases and 5 bases respectively, with 21 bases between them. From germline, CDR1 is SGHRS and CDR2 YFSETQ. The CDR3 nucleotides are TGCGCCAGCAGCTATGGACGGACGGCTGCGTTGGACGAGCAGTACTTC. Residues: CASSYGRTAALDEQYF.

This chain joins TRBV7-2 and TRBJ2-5, with 7 bases matching TRBD2. The length of the CDR3 is 11 residues. Germline V lookup: CDR1 SGHTA, CDR2 FQGNSA. V lost 0 bases and J lost 11; bases outside the gene matches: 0. CDR3 bases: TGTGCCAGCAGCTTAGCGCGGGGGCAGTACTTC. It yields the protein CASSLARGQYF.

The chain carries TRBV7-8 and TRBJ1-2, with D unresolved. The length of the CDR3 is 14 residues. With 0 bases removed from V and 7 bases from J, the gap between germline ends came to 12 bases. Germline V gives CDR1 SGHVS, CDR2 FQNEAQ. CDR3 sequence reads: CASSLASNFRGYTF. The CDR3, as DNA: TGTGCCAGCAGCTTAGCGTCCAACTTCCGTGGCTACACCTTC.

This rearrangement joins TRBV7-2 to TRBJ1-2, with D perhaps TRBD1 (5 bases). Trimming took off 7 bases at V and 7 bases at J, with 22 bases between the two ends. The CDR3 consists of 15 residues. Germline lookup yields CDR1 SGHTA and CDR2 FQGNSA. Here the CDR3 reads CASNKSPGDRIGYTF. The CDR3 DNA follows: TGTGCCAGCAACAAAAGCCCCGGGGACCGGATTGGCTACACCTTC.

This chain uses TRBV5-1 with TRBJ1-2; possibly TRBD1 for D (6 bases). This CDR3 has 13 residues. The V and J ends lost 6 bases and 4 bases respectively, with 13 bases between them. Germline-derived CDR1 and CDR2 are SGHRS and YFSETQ. As DNA, the CDR3 is TGCGCCAGCAAGCCCCAGGGGCCCTATGGCTACACCTTC. It encodes CASKPQGPYGYTF.

Points on this clone: A read error may produce the germline difference seen at one junction end. The chain recombines TRBV7-7 with TRBJ2-5; TRBD2 agrees at 8 bases. From germline, CDR1 is SSHAT and CDR2 FNYEAQ (reference sequence). The CDR3 consists of 15 residues. As DNA, the CDR3 is TGTGCTAGCAGCTTACGGGGGACTAGTGAAGAGACCCAGTACTTC. Protein product: CASSLRGTSEETQYF.

This clone was seen once. The chain uses TRBV11-3 and TRBJ2-3; D is perhaps TRBD2 (5 bases). V was pared by 5 bases and J by 1 base, with 19 bases between. The V gene's germline CDR1 is SGHNT and CDR2 YENEEA. This CDR3 spans 17 amino acids. CDR3 residues: CASSDSLFDGGTDTQYF. Here the CDR3 DNA reads TGTGCCAGCAGCGATAGCCTATTCGACGGGGGCACAGATACGCAGTATTTT.